The clone carrying this TCR beta chain is medium-sized (0.01 to 0.1%) within its sample. Its antigen is not known. TRB rearrangements spanning V, D and J were amplified using mixed TRB-A/B primers. TCRdb recomputed calls from the multiplex PCR reads with MiXCR, one row per CDR3 protein. The data contain about 10,000 distinct CDR3 sequences, 20% to 25% of them seen just once; the ten biggest clones take up over 1%. This sample stems from a study of T cell repertoires in aging, cancer and after chemotherapy. The wider study: Over several months to years, re-sampled healthy donor repertoires clearly shared clones.

Study results and caveats: Loss of evenness, beyond lost richness, contributed to age-related TCR diversity decline in cancer patients.

V lost 10 bases to trimming and J lost 2 bases, with 20 bases between them. Germline CDR1 LNHDA, CDR2 SQIVND (reference sequence). The length of the CDR3 is 15 residues. TCR beta rearrangements were amplified from peripheral blood genomic DNA. Sample: blood. This chain uses TRBV19 with TRBJ1-1; D not certain. The clonotype comes from a human donor in good health. CDR3 coding DNA: TGTGCCACCACCACCTCCGCCACGGGAAACACTGAAGCTTTCTTT. It translates to CATTTSATGNTEAFF.